This section outlines one T cell receptor (beta chain) sequence together with its context. Its antigen is still unknown. The sample originates from a study of monozygotic twins with inflammatory bowel disease (dated by TCRdb to between 2017 and 2020). Background on the whole study: The complete study included 28 monozygotic twin pairs: 19 IBD-discordant Danish pairs and nine German pairs, of which four were IBD-concordant and five were IBD-discordant. The search for disease-associated traits relied mainly on comparing IBD patients with their genetically identical healthy co-twins within discordant pairs. Each individual had, on average, about 151 000 unique TCRalpha sequences and 181 000 unique TCRbeta sequences available for analysis.

The method behind the library was 5' RACE. Preparation of each TCR library used roughly 3.5 ug of total RNA. For each sample, cDNA synthesis was carried out in eight separate reactions using SMARTScribe reverse transcriptase. During cDNA synthesis, unique molecular identifiers containing a 6-nucleotide sample barcode were introduced by template switching. Two nested PCRs of about 16 and 10 cycles amplified the TCRalpha and TCRbeta cDNA, and bead purification followed each PCR. Before amplification, cDNA was treated with uracil DNA-glycosylase and purified using the QIAquick PCR purification kit. The second PCR added Illumina TruSeq-compatible adapters along with sample-specific barcodes. Library quality and concentration were assessed using TapeStation and Qubit, and about 4.7 ng of each library was pooled. The pooled libraries were sequenced with 2 x 100 bp reads and custom sequencing primers on an Illumina HiSeq2500 single-index Rapid Run. The paper's data handling went like this. UMI-based consensus assembly with MiGEC version 1.2.6 was used to correct PCR and sequencing errors. MiXCR version 2.1.1 was used for V(D)J alignment, clonotype assembly and CDR3 extraction. To normalise gene usage, clonotype sharing and MAIT/NKT TCR abundance, the analysis used the top 1000, 10 000 and 20 000 clonotypes per sample. Diversity was computed as the inverse Simpson index with the vegan R package after downsampling to 27 000 UMIs. Paired Mann-Whitney U tests were applied to discordant twin pairs, with Benjamini-Hochberg correction for multiple testing. TCRdb reprocessed the reads, and each CDR3 protein sequence is entered once, without DNA. These V and J calls derive from TCRdb rather than the authors' analysis. For this sample, the table gives approximately 400,000 distinct CDR3 sequences. Jointly, the top ten make up 2.4% of the sample.

The cysteine opens and the phenylalanine closes a CDR3 of 19 amino acids. A DNA sequence was not provided. The CDR1 and CDR2 encoded by the germline V gene are SGHRS and YFSETQ. Broader findings and caveats from the paper: IBD patients shared fewer clonotypes with other individuals than healthy twins did, most markedly in patients showing signs of disease activity. IBD patients had lower TCRbeta repertoire diversity, measured by the inverse Simpson index, than their healthy co-twins. The results gave no support for a single strong signal or clonotype linked to IBD. Different T cell subtypes could not be distinguished in the analysis. Repertoire similarity did not differ between concordant and discordant twins, possibly due to limited statistical power. Because patients were on differing immunosuppressive treatments, the repertoires may have picked up extra background noise and inter-individual variability.

From each donor, a roughly 2.6 ml peripheral blood sample was collected into PAXgene tubes and stored at -80 degrees C. Without any T cell sorting, total RNA was extracted from whole blood using the PAXgene blood miRNA kit on an automated QIAcube. Peripheral blood from monozygotic twin pairs, either concordant or discordant for inflammatory bowel disease, underwent deep TCRalpha and TCRbeta repertoire profiling that used unique molecular barcoding. Smoking habits were recorded for all twin pairs, with individuals classified as current, former or never smokers. The V and J segments used are TRBV5-1 and TRBJ2-1; TCRdb picks TRBD1, but there is no DNA to check that call. The sequencing input was blood. The receptor was derived from a human donor with ulcerative colitis or Crohn's disease, or a healthy co-twin of an affected twin (not recorded which). CDR3 sequence: CASSSILGGQGGRVNEQFF.